This T cell receptor (beta chain) was documented in a study of CXCR3-negative and CXCR3-positive naive CD8 T cells. Study results and caveats: Both of the naive subsets showed about the same high diversity, but memory CD8+ cells had much less. A higher hydrophobicity marked the TRB CDR3s of CXCR3-positive naive cells versus CXCR3-negative naive cells.

Sorts that each held over 250,000 cells were run in triplicate for every CD8+ T cell subset. TRB cDNA was prepared as libraries by UMI-labeled 5' RACE. TCRdb re-called the 5' RACE reads and catalogs CDR3 proteins one per entry, DNA excluded. Its clone listing holds 75,000 to 90,000 distinct CDR3 sequences. Germline CDR1 SGHRS, CDR2 YFSETQ. The CDR3 sequence is 21 residues long. Concerning this clonotype: Its matching antigen is unknown.

The sequence was obtained from a human donor in good health. Some clones in this sample may be carry-over from other donors' samples. The sample was naive CXCR3+ CD8+ T cells from blood. Subset defined: CD45RO-CCR7+CD27+CD95- naive CD8+ T cells expressing CXCR3 (TNR3+). V usage is TRBV5-1 and J usage is TRBJ2-2; the D gene TCRdb calls, TRBD2, cannot be checked with no DNA. The CDR3 loop reads CASSLTEPGLAGPTNTGELFF. Full variable domain (outside the CDR3, taken from reference TRBV5-1 and TRBJ2-2): KAGVTQTPRYLIKTRGQQVTLSCSPISGHRSVSWYQQTPGQGLQFLFEYFSETQRNKGNFPGRFSGRQFSNSRSEMNVSTLELGDSALYLCASSLTEPGLAGPTNTGELFFGEGSRLTVL.